One and the same sample provided the 20 T cell receptor beta chains below, sequenced in a study of T cell repertoires in cytomegalovirus infection. TCRdb re-derived calls from the reads in MiXCR, one entry per CDR3 protein. This table has around 740,000 distinct CDR3 sequences, less than 40% appearing once. Specimen: PBMCs. The receptors stem from a human donor in good health (CMV status not recorded). Some clones in this sample may be carry-over from other donors' samples.

This clonotype was picked up a small number of times. J is TRBJ1-6 and V is TRBV28; possible D gene TRBD1, 6 bases. V gave up 7 bases and J gave up 6 bases, with 16 bases separating them. The CDR3 contains 15 residues. Germline assignment: CDR1 MDHEN and CDR2 SYDVKM. CDR3 nucleotide sequence: TGTGCCAGCACCAAACTAGACAGGCCTAATTCACCCCTCCACTTT. Translating gives CASTKLDRPNSPLHF.

This chain uses TRBV3-1 with TRBJ2-4; 10 bases line up with TRBD2. The CDR3 is 17 residues long. The junction had 5 bases not matched to a gene; V was cut back by 3 bases and J by 0 bases. Germline assignment: CDR1 LGHDT and CDR2 YNNKEL (reference sequence). CDR3 coding DNA: TGTGCCAGCAGCCACGCCGGACTAGCGGTAGCCAAAAACATTCAGTACTTC. Protein sequence: CASSHAGLAVAKNIQYF.

This clonotype was detected only a few times. This CDR3 reads CASSPQDRADTIYF. DNA for the CDR3: TGCGCCAGCAGCCCGCAGGACAGGGCGGACACCATATATTTT. The V call is TRBV5-1, the J call TRBJ1-3, with TRBD1 matching 8 bases. This CDR3 region has 14 residues. In germline, CDR1 is SGHRS, CDR2 YFSETQ. Trimming removed 4 bases from V and 8 bases from J; junction bases left unmatched: 8.

The chain recombines TRBV5-8 with TRBJ1-4; 9 positions match TRBD1. V lost 6 bases to trimming and J lost 3 bases; unmatched junction nucleotides: 15. The CDR3 loop spans 18 amino acids. Germline assignment: CDR1 SGHTS and CDR2 YDEGEE. The CDR3 sequence: CASNGPSRDRAANEKLFF. CDR3 DNA: TGTGCCAGCAACGGGCCCTCCCGGGACAGGGCCGCTAATGAAAAACTGTTTTTT.

V and J are TRBV27 and TRBJ1-1; D gene unclear. The CDR3 covers 14 residues. V was cut by 0 bases and J by 4 bases, with 9 bases left in between. CDR1 and CDR2 (germline): MNHEY, SMNVEV (reference sequence). The CDR3 region has the DNA TGTGCCAGCAGTTTATCAGGGATCGGCACTGAAGCTTTCTTT. The encoded protein is CASSLSGIGTEAFF.

There are many counts of this clonotype. Relative to the germline gene, one junction end is altered; a read error may explain this. This chain uses TRBV5-1 with TRBJ2-3; TRBD2 agrees at 12 bases. CDR1 and CDR2 (germline): SGHRS, YFSETQ. This CDR3 region has 16 residues. DNA for the CDR3: TGTGCCAGCAGTTTACGGCTAGCGGGAGGGACAGATACGCAGTATTTT. It is translated as CASSLRLAGGTDTQYF.

This chain connects TRBV7-2 to TRBJ2-1; D is tentatively TRBD1 or TRBD2 (5 bases each). This CDR3 is 14 amino acids long. Germline CDR1 reads SGHTA; CDR2 reads FQGNSA. V lost 5 bases and J lost 7, with 15 bases in between. The CDR3 loop is CASSPWGFGNEQFF. The DNA for the CDR3 is TGTGCCAGCAGCCCCTGGGGGTTCGGTAATGAGCAGTTCTTC.

The V call is TRBV6-6, the J call TRBJ1-2, with 11 bases that match TRBD1. The trim removed 5 bases at V and 5 bases at J, leaving 7 bases unmatched. Per the germline V gene, CDR1 is MNHNY and CDR2 is SVGAGI (reference sequence). The CDR3 is 15 residues long. The CDR3 protein is CASSVGQGAGYGYTF. The CDR3 coding sequence is TGTGCCAGCAGTGTAGGACAGGGGGCGGGGTATGGCTACACCTTC.

The chain employs TRBV3-1 and TRBJ1-2; the match to TRBD1 covers 7 bases. With V trimmed by 2 bases and J by 8 bases, 20 bases remained unmatched. Germline CDR1 is LGHDT and CDR2 is YNNKEL (reference sequence). The CDR3 loop spans 18 amino acids. The CDR3 nucleotides read TGTGCCAGCAGCCAACGTCGACAGGGTGGGGTAACAGTTGGAGGCTACACCTTC. Translated: CASSQRRQGGVTVGGYTF.

This clonotype was counted only a few times. The chain couples TRBV7-9 to TRBJ2-7; the D gene is possibly TRBD2 (6 bases). The CDR3 is 15 residues long. The V gene's germline CDR1 is SEHNR and CDR2 FQNEAQ (reference sequence). V dropped 10 bases and J dropped 2 bases, with 21 bases sitting between them. The CDR3 here is CATGGWGEDAYEQYF. DNA for the CDR3: TGTGCCACAGGAGGGTGGGGGGAAGACGCCTACGAGCAGTACTTC.

CDR3 protein: CASNNPGLSTDTQYF. The CDR3, as DNA: TGTGCCAGCAACAACCCGGGACTTTCCACAGATACGCAGTATTTT. V gene TRBV6-1 combines with J gene TRBJ2-3; D is perhaps TRBD2 (6 bases). CDR3 size: 15 residues. Germline lookup yields CDR1 MNHNS and CDR2 SASEGT. Trimming took off 7 bases at V and 2 bases at J, with 16 bases between the two ends.

The V gene is TRBV9, the J gene TRBJ2-1, with 16 bases aligning to TRBD2. The J segment lost 1 base and the V segment lost 4 bases, leaving 17 bases of the junction unmatched. The CDR3 runs 22 residues. Germline CDR1 and CDR2: SGDLS and YYNGEE. CDR3 residues: CASSSQTPGLAGGRSSYNEQFF. As DNA, the CDR3 is TGTGCCAGCAGCTCCCAAACGCCGGGACTAGCGGGGGGGCGTTCTTCCTACAATGAGCAGTTCTTC.

The gene calls are TRBV19 and TRBJ2-3, with D uncertain. Trimming cost V 7 bases and J 1 base, with 18 bases left between them. This CDR3 region has 16 residues. Germline CDR1 is LNHDA and CDR2 is SQIVND (reference sequence). The CDR3 nucleotides read TGTGCCAGTATTATGAGTAGGGTTTGGGGCACAGATACGCAGTATTTT. It is translated as CASIMSRVWGTDTQYF.

The CDR3: CASSPGTADYNEQFF. The DNA for the CDR3 is TGTGCCAGCAGCCCGGGGACAGCCGACTACAATGAGCAGTTCTTC. The J gene is TRBJ2-1, the V gene TRBV3-1, with 7 bases aligning to TRBD1. The CDR3 contains 15 residues. Germline trimming cut 4 bases from V and 3 bases from J; bases unmatched to any gene: 6. Germline CDR1 is LGHDT and CDR2 is YNNKEL (reference sequence).

About this clonotype: A much bigger clone sits one base away, suggesting this may be a read error. J is TRBJ2-1 and V is TRBV28; 12 bases are shared with TRBD2. V gave up 5 bases and J gave up 10 bases; unmatched junction bases: 24. Germline CDR1 is MDHEN and CDR2 is SYDVKM. The CDR3 runs to 20 residues. DNA for the CDR3: TGTGCCAGCAGTCCGAGTGGACTAGCGGGGCACTTGGCTTTTACAAAGGAGCAGTTCTTC. Protein sequence: CASSPSGLAGHLAFTKEQFF.

V and J are TRBV20-1 and TRBJ2-7; D is possibly TRBD2 (5 bases). CDR3 length equals 16 residues. Germline values: CDR1 DFQATT, CDR2 SNEGSKA (reference sequence). V dropped 5 bases and J dropped 0 bases, with 20 bases sitting between them. The CDR3: CSASVLLGRSSYEQYF. The DNA of the CDR3 is TGCAGTGCTTCGGTCCTGTTGGGGAGAAGCTCCTACGAGCAGTACTTC.

The rearrangement uses TRBV25-1 and TRBJ2-2, with no clear D. Germline V CDR1 and CDR2: MGHDK, SYGVNS. This CDR3 is built from 15 residues. Trimming removed 1 base at V and 6 bases at J, with 12 bases between. Written as DNA, the CDR3 is TGTGCCAGCAGTGAATTGGGCCCCGGGCCCGGGGAGCTGTTTTTT. Protein product: CASSELGPGPGELFF.

This clonotype has just a few counts. J is TRBJ2-2 and V is TRBV27; 8 nucleotides align to TRBD1. With V trimmed by 3 bases and J by 7 bases, 7 bases remained unmatched. CDR1 and CDR2 from the germline V gene are MNHEY and SMNVEV (reference sequence). This CDR3 contains 15 residues. DNA for the CDR3: TGTGCCAGCAGTTTCGGGCAGGGGGCGATCGGGGAGCTGTTTTTT. Protein: CASSFGQGAIGELFF.

This chain links TRBV7-9 with TRBJ2-1; 12 nucleotides agree with TRBD2. V lost 3 bases, J lost 7 bases, and 10 bases stayed unmatched. CDR3 length: 17 residues. CDR1 and CDR2 (germline): SEHNR, FQNEAQ (reference sequence). The CDR3 protein is CASSLYRLAGVRNEQFF. CDR3 nucleotide sequence: TGTGCCAGCAGCTTGTATAGACTAGCGGGAGTAAGGAATGAGCAGTTCTTC.

The rearrangement uses TRBV7-6 and TRBJ1-4; D is unclear. Trimming pared 6 bases from V and 6 bases from J, leaving 11 bases between. CDR1 and CDR2 from the germline V gene are SGHVS and FNYEAQ. CDR3 size: 13 residues. The CDR3 region is CASSSVPYEKLFF. The CDR3 DNA reads TGTGCCAGCAGTTCCGTCCCGTATGAAAAACTGTTTTTT. Looking up the rest from reference TRBV7-6 and TRBJ1-4 gives the full variable domain: GAGVSQSPRYKVTKRGQDVALRCDPISGHVSLYWYRQALGQGPEFLTYFNYEAQQDKSGLPNDRFSAERPEGSISTLTIQRTEQRDSAMYRCASSSVPYEKLFFGSGTQLSVL.